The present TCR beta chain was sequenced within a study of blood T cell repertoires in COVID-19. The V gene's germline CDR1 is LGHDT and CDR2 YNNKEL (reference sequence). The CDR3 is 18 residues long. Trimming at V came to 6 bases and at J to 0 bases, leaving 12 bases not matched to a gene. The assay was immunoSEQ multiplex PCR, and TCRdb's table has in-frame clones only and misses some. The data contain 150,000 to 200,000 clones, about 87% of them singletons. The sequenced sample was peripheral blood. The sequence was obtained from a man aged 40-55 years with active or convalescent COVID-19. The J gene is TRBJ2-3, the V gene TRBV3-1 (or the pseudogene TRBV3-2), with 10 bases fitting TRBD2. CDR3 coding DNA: TGTGCCAGCAGTACGCTGCTCTCTAGCGGGGGAAGCACAGATACGCAGTATTTT. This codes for CASSTLLSSGGSTDTQYF.